This T cell receptor (beta chain) derives from a study of spatial heterogeneity in lung cancer. Study-level background: Sequencing consistently turned up more beta-chain sequences than alpha-chain sequences. The average appearance count of each unique TCR and UMI combination in raw reads was more than ten.

Time point of the sample: sample taken at primary tumor resection. Whole RNA from tumor, nontumor lung or frozen PBMC was sequenced unsorted. In this sample, this clonotype turned up many times. Its cognate antigen is unknown. A unique molecular identifier was attached to every TCR cDNA molecule. TCRdb reprocessed the 5' RACE reads via MiXCR and lists one record per CDR3 protein. Here the sample spans more than 75,000 distinct CDR3 sequences, around 12% being singletons. Study outcomes and limitations: In blood, ubiquitous expanded tumor TCRs appeared more at resection than follow-up.

V lost 7 bases, J lost 1 base, and 6 bases stayed unmatched. In germline, CDR1 is SNHLY, CDR2 FYNNEI. The CDR3 extends over 15 amino acids. This specimen was PBMCs, taken at surgery. This receptor was obtained from a male donor with early-stage non-small cell lung cancer. V and J are TRBV2 and TRBJ2-2; 7 positions match TRBD1. The CDR3 protein is CASTSDRQNTGELFF. The CDR3, as DNA: TGTGCCAGCACCTCGGACAGGCAGAACACCGGGGAGCTGTTTTTT.